One sample yielded the 9 T cell receptor beta chains listed below, sequenced in a study of blood T cells in healthy people across ages. Primers used in a second PCR of roughly 6 to 11 cycles were a sample-barcoded 5' primer and a J-beta primer mix. TCRdb re-called the 5' RACE reads through MiXCR, storing one row per CDR3 protein. The sample lists 800,000 to 1,000,000 distinct CDR3 sequences; 48% were seen once. What was sequenced was blood. These receptor sequences come from a man aged 25 to 40 in good health.

This chain joins TRBV10-3 and TRBJ2-3; possibly TRBD2 for D (6 bases). This CDR3 comprises 15 residues. With 4 bases removed from V and 0 bases from J, the gap between germline ends came to 11 bases. Germline-derived CDR1 and CDR2 are ENHRY and SYGVKD. CDR3 sequence (DNA): TGTGCCATCAGTGCAGGAGCGGGTAGCACAGATACGCAGTATTTT. Translation: CAISAGAGSTDTQYF.

As regards this clonotype: This sequence may be a read error, since a much larger clone differs from it by one base. V is TRBV6-4 and J is TRBJ2-5; D unresolved. Trimming cost V 0 bases and J 11 bases, with 13 bases left between them. Germline CDR1 is MRHNA and CDR2 is SNTAGT. The CDR3 is 13 amino acids. CDR3 nucleotides: TGTGCCAGCAGTGACTCGAAACTCAATGAGCAGTACTTC. Its protein product is CASSDSKLNEQYF.

CDR3 sequence reads: CASSRFDEYQETQYF. The CDR3 DNA sequence: TGCGCCAGCAGCCGCTTTGACGAGTACCAAGAGACCCAGTACTTC. V usage is TRBV4-1 and J usage is TRBJ2-5; no definite D call. Germline values: CDR1 MGHRA, CDR2 YSYEKL. The CDR3 has 15 amino acids. V lost 4 bases, J lost 0 bases, and 12 bases lay in between.

This clonotype was found a few times. The chain links TRBV7-3 to TRBJ2-3; the match to TRBD2 covers 14 bases. The J segment lost 8 bases and the V segment lost 5 bases, leaving 6 bases of the junction unmatched. The CDR3 is 15 amino acids. Germline V gene lookup returns CDR1 SGHTA and CDR2 FQGTGA. In DNA form, the CDR3 reads TGTGCCAGCAGCCCACAAGGGACTAGCGGGGGTACGCAGTATTTT. This translates into CASSPQGTSGGTQYF.

The rearrangement joins TRBV20-1 to TRBJ2-5, with 7 bases matching TRBD2. The CDR3 consists of 16 residues. Germline CDR1 reads DFQATT; CDR2 reads SNEGSKA (reference sequence). V dropped 6 bases and J dropped 7; count of bases not matched to a gene: 20. Here the CDR3 DNA reads TGCAGTGCCCCTAGGGCCGCTAGCGGACCCTTAGGGACCCAGTACTTC. Protein product: CSAPRAASGPLGTQYF.

V gene TRBV11-2 combines with J gene TRBJ1-2; D remains unclear. Per the germline V gene, CDR1 is SGHAT and CDR2 is FQNNGV. Trimming pared 0 bases from V and 13 bases from J, leaving 15 bases between. The CDR3 length is 13 residues. The CDR3 is CASSLDRGRTGTF. The CDR3, as DNA: TGTGCCAGCAGCTTAGATCGCGGGCGGACTGGCACCTTC.

The chain carries TRBV2 and TRBJ1-2, with 8 bases fitting TRBD1. Germline CDR1 and CDR2: SNHLY and FYNNEI. CDR3 length: 16 residues. The junction had 11 bases not matched to a gene; V was cut back by 2 bases and J by 6 bases. CDR3 in amino acids: CASSETPAGGFNGYTF. Written as DNA, the CDR3 is TGTGCCAGCAGTGAAACCCCGGCAGGGGGCTTCAATGGCTACACCTTC.

J is TRBJ2-5 and V is TRBV29-1, with no clear D. With 4 bases removed from V and 1 base from J, the gap between germline ends came to 4 bases. Germline V lookup: CDR1 SQVTM, CDR2 ANQGSEA. The CDR3 has 11 amino acids. Here the CDR3 DNA reads TGCAGCGTTGTACCCCAAGAGACCCAGTACTTC. Amino acid sequence: CSVVPQETQYF. Full variable domain (missing parts from reference TRBV29-1 and TRBJ2-5): SAVISQKPSRDICQRGTSLTIQCQVDSQVTMMFWYRQQPGQSLTLIATANQGSEATYESGFVIDKFPISRPNLTFSTLTVSNMSPEDSSIYLCSVVPQETQYFGPGTRLLVL.

The gene calls are TRBV7-9 and TRBJ1-1; D is perhaps TRBD1 (6 bases). V lost 5 bases to trimming and J lost 4 bases, with 11 bases between them. This CDR3 is built from 13 residues. Germline CDR1 reads SEHNR; CDR2 reads FQNEAQ (reference sequence). The CDR3 coding sequence is TGTGCCAGCAGCCCCCCGGGGGCCACTGAAGCTTTCTTT. It is translated as CASSPPGATEAFF.